This T cell receptor (beta chain) was recovered during a study of T cell changes during pregnancy in multiple sclerosis. In this sample, this clone turned up a few times. This CDR3 spans 15 amino acids. The method was immunoSEQ multiplex PCR; TCRdb's version includes in-frame clones alone and lacks a portion of them. The sample records approximately 21,000 clones, 80% to 90% being singletons. The sequence derives from a female donor in good health, enrolled as a control in a pregnancy study. The sequences come from CD8+ T cells from peripheral blood mononuclear cells, collected after pregnancy. The V and J genes are TRBV12-2 and TRBJ1-2. TRBV12-2 is a listed pseudogene. The CDR3 bases are TGTGCAAGTCGTCCAAGTCCTACTTATAACTATGGCTACACCTTC. Translation gives CASRPSPTYNYGYTF.